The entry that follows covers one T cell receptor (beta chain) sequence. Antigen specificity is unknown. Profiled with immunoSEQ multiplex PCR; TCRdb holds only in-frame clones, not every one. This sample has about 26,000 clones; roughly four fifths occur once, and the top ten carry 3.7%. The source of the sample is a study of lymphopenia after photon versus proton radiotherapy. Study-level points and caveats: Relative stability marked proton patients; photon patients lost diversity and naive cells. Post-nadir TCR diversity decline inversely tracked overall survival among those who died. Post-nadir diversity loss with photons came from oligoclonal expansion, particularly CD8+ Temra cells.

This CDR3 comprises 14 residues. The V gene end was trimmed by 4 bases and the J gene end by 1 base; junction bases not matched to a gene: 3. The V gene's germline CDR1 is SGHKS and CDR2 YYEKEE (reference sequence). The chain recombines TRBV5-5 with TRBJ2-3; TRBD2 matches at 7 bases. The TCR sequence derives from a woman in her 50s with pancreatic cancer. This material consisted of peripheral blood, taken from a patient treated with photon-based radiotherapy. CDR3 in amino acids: CASSHTSGTDTQYF. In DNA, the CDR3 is TGTGCCAGCAGCCATACTAGCGGCACAGATACGCAGTATTTT.